This T cell receptor (beta chain) was found in a study of T cell repertoires in cytomegalovirus infection. Details on this clonotype: Its antigen is unknown.

TCRdb passed the reads through MiXCR, listing each CDR3 protein once. The repertoire includes 84,000 or so distinct CDR3 sequences, 45% to 55% of them detected once, and approximately 93% sits in the top ten. In germline, CDR1 is MNHNS, CDR2 SASEGT. The length of the CDR3 is 17 residues. Trimming took 1 base from V and 6 from J; bases not matched to a gene: 8. The J gene is TRBJ2-3, the V gene TRBV6-1; 12 bases fit TRBD2. This material consisted of CD8+ T cells from cultured PBMCs, taken from culture after CMV antigen stimulation. This clonotype originated in a human donor in good health (CMV status not recorded). Some clones in this sample may be carry-over from other donors' samples. CDR3 in amino acids: CASSEEPLAGGSDTQYF. CDR3 nucleotides: TGTGCCAGCAGTGAAGAACCACTAGCGGGAGGTTCGGATACGCAGTATTTT.